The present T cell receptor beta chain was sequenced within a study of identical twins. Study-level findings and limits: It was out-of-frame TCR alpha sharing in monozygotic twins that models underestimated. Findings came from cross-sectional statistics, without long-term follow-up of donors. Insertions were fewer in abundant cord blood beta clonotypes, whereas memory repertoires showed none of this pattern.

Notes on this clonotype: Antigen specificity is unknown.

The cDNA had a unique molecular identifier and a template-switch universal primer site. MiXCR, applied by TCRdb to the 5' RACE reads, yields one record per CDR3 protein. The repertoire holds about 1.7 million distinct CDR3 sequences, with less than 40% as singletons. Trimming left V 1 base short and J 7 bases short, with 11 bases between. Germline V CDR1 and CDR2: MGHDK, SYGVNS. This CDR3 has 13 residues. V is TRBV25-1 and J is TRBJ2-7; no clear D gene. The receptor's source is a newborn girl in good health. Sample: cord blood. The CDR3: CASSEFAVNEQYF. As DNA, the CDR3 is TGTGCCAGCAGTGAATTTGCGGTGAATGAGCAGTACTTC.